The sequence of this TCR beta chain was determined in a study of cytomegalovirus exposure and HLA in healthy donors. V was shortened by 3 bases and J by 0 bases, with 8 bases between the two germline ends. Germline V gene lookup returns CDR1 GTSNPN and CDR2 SVGIG (reference sequence). The CDR3 sequence is 13 residues long. This clone was picked up a small number of times. Its antigen is not known. Generated by immunoSEQ multiplex PCR, the TCRdb table keeps only in-frame clones and is missing some. The sample carries about 200,000 clones, 65% to 90% recorded once. Study-wide findings and caveats: In vitro, a few CMV-associated chains proved specific for CMV antigens. The study listed 150 to 200 cytomegalovirus-associated TCR beta chains.

This TCR came from a woman aged 25 to 45 in good health and CMV-seropositive. The V gene is TRBV30, the J gene TRBJ1-1, with unresolved D. Sequenced material: PBMCs. The CDR3 region is CAWSRPLNTEAFF. The CDR3 DNA is TGTGCCTGGAGCAGGCCATTGAACACTGAAGCTTTCTTT.